Below are 2 T cell receptor beta chains sequenced from a single sample in a study of CD8 T cells in ankylosing spondylitis. Overall study findings and caveats: A motif of roughly eight highly homologous TCR beta variants was seen as apparently characteristic of ankylosing spondylitis blood.

No antigen has been identified for these receptors. TCRdb re-called the 5' RACE reads through MiXCR, storing one row per CDR3 protein. The sample carries roughly 700,000 distinct CDR3 sequences, 19% recorded once. Sequenced sample: blood, either unsorted or a sorted T cell fraction (not recorded which). These receptors came from a male donor with ankylosing spondylitis.

In nucleotides, the CDR3 is TGTGCCAGCAGCGGGGGGCTTAGGTCAGATACGCAGTATTTT. This gives the protein CASSGGLRSDTQYF. The chain joins TRBV28 to TRBJ2-3, with D tentatively TRBD2 (7 bases). Germline V gene data show CDR1 as MDHEN and CDR2 as SYDVKM. This CDR3 contains 14 residues. V was clipped by 6 bases and J by 4 bases, with 14 bases between them.

This clonotype was counted a few times. CDR3 amino acids: CASSTLAGDNEQFF. In nucleotides, the CDR3 is TGTGCCAGCAGTACCCTAGCGGGAGACAATGAGCAGTTCTTC. The rearrangement links TRBV6-2 or TRBV6-3 to TRBJ2-1, with TRBD2 matching 10 bases. The CDR3 loop spans 14 amino acids. Germline V gene sequence: CDR1 MNHEY, CDR2 SVGEGT. V trimming: 5 bases; J trimming: 5 bases; junction bases outside the gene matches: 3.